Sequencing of this TCR beta chain was carried out in a study of cytomegalovirus exposure and HLA in healthy donors. Study results and limitations: TCR beta sequences reportedly predicted most subjects' HLA-A and HLA-B alleles accurately. The sole available immune exposure information was CMV serostatus.

On this clone: Antigen specificity is unknown.

PCR was performed using 60 Vbeta and 13 Jbeta primers. Repertoires were generated with immunoSEQ multiplex PCR, while TCRdb's copy carries only in-frame clones and drops some. The table has around 170,000 clones, roughly 78% seen once. The V gene's germline CDR1 is SGHVS and CDR2 FNYEAQ. This CDR3 has 15 residues. V shed 4 bases, J shed 8 bases, and the junction held 6 bases outside the gene matches. The sequence was obtained from a woman aged 25 to 45 in good health and CMV-seronegative. The sequencing sample was made of PBMCs. V gene TRBV7-6 combines with J gene TRBJ2-1; TRBD2 matches at 12 bases. The DNA for the CDR3 is TGTGCCAGCAGCTACCGGACTAGCGGGGCCGATGAGCAGTTCTTC. This encodes CASSYRTSGADEQFF.